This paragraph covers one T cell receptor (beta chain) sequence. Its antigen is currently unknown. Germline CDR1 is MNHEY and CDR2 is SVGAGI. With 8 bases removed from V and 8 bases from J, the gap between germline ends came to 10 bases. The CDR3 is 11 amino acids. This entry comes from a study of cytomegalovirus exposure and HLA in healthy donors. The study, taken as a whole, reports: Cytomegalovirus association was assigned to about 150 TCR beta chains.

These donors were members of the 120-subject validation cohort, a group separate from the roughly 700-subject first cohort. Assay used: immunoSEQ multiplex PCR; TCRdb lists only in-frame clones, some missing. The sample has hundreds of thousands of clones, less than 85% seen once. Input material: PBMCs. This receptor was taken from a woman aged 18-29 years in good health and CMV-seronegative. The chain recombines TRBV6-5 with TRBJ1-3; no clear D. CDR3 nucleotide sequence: TGTGCCAGCGGGAGGACCGACACCATATATTTT. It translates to CASGRTDTIYF.